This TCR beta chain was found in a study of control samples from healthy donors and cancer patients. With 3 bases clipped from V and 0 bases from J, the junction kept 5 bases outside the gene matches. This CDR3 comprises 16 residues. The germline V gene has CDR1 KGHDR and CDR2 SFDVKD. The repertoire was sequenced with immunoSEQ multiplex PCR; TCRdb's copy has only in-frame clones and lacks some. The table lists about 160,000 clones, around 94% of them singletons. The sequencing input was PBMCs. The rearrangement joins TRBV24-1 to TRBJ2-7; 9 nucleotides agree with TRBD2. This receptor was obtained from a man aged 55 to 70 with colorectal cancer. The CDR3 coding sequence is TGTGCCACCAGTGATGTTAGCGGGGGTGGCTCCTACGAGCAGTACTTC. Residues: CATSDVSGGGSYEQYF.